This T cell receptor (beta chain) was sequenced for a study of blood T cells in healthy people across ages (dated by TCRdb to 2013 to 2016). A note on the overall study: Template switching captured roughly one uniquely barcoded TCR beta cDNA molecule per two T cells in model experiments. Using deep sequencing normalized with unique cDNA molecular identifiers, the study measured how TCR beta repertoire diversity changes with age. Four age groups were formed from the donors: young (average around 15 years), middle-aged (less than 40), aged (roughly 59) and long-lived (less than 85). For two donors (one aged 18 to 30 and one aged 80 or older), the study analyzed two additional independent replicas of 1 million unique cDNA reads from the same blood draw.

The germline V gene (reference sequence) gives CDR1 as LNHDA and CDR2 as SQIVND. The CDR3 covers 17 residues, taking in both the cysteine and the phenylalanine. The kept DNA is CDR3 alone, 51 bases in frame from the first base. V and J are trimmed by 1 base and 4 bases, and the gene matches miss 10 bases of the junction. Donors were around 37 systemically healthy Caucasian individuals from Russia aged roughly 6 to 100 years. Around 10 milliliters of peripheral blood were collected from each donor into EDTA-treated Vacutainer tubes. Ficoll-Paque density-gradient centrifugation was used to isolate PBMCs, with at least 7 million obtained per sample. Trizol reagent was used to extract total RNA from the PBMCs, yielding at least 6 micrograms per sample. For every donor, an aliquot of PBMCs went through flow cytometry to measure the percentages of naive CD45RAhigh/CD27high T cells. This clonotype was seen only a few times. What antigen it recognizes has not been identified. Qualities for individual bases were not recorded, and no much larger clone is one base off.

The method was 5' RACE. This sample was sequenced with an Illumina HiSeq 2500. A second PCR of 7 to 11 cycles was run with a J-beta primer mix and a sample-barcoded 5' primer. A template-switch 5' adaptor carrying 12 random nucleotides introduced a unique molecular identifier onto each TCR beta cDNA molecule. At least 3 million CDR3-containing paired-end reads were obtained from each sample. All of the RNA was converted into first-strand cDNA using the Mint cDNA synthesis kit, with a TRBC-specific oligonucleotide serving as the primer. Following uracil-DNA glycosylase treatment, a first 18-cycle PCR with universal primers M1SS and BC2_uni_R was performed on all cDNA. Regarding the original processing steps: For normalization, 1 million high-quality reads, each with a distinct molecular identifier, were randomly selected from each sample. Instead of being binned into consensus sequences, reads that shared molecular identifiers were thrown out. CDR3 identification, clonotype clustering and error correction used MiTCR with a Q25 quality threshold and the strictest error-elimination algorithm. A nonparametric unseen species model using Euler transformation provided a lower-bound estimate of total TCR beta diversity. TCRdb passed the public sequencing reads through fastp at Q25 and MiXCR, retaining productive beta sequences. All rows with the same CDR3 protein become a single entry with the most common DNA and genes. TCRdb, not the authors, supplied the V and J calls. Within this sample are 450,000 to 600,000 distinct CDR3 sequences, with approximately 26% of them counted one time only. 3.6% of the sample comes from the top ten.

The investigation overall reported the following: Compared with the aged group, more naive CD4+ T cells, fewer expanded clones and increased TCR diversity were shown by the long-lived group, suggesting age selection. Observed TCR beta diversity per million T cells fell roughly linearly with age, and a significant reduction was already apparent by age around 39. Because donor CMV infection status was unknown, age-related changes in expanded clonotypes were potentially confounded. Because profiling used bulk unsorted PBMCs, naive and antigen-experienced compartments could not be compared conclusively. Estimates of total diversity based on one million sequenced T cells were considered lower bounds and underestimates. A strong correlation was found between observed TCR beta diversity and the percentage of naive T cells measured by flow cytometry.

This sample was shared with a second study, whose subject was T cells of mothers and their children. In that second paper, the authors write: Nine systemically healthy Caucasian individuals, comprising three mothers and their six children, were included as donors. cDNA synthesis used all of the extracted RNA, with about 1.5 ug of RNA in each 15 ul reaction. Sample barcodes and 2-4 random nucleotides were added via the M1S primer in the second PCR. More than 8 million TCR beta CDR3 reads were obtained from each mother, and about 3 million reads were obtained from each child. Thymic selection similarly shapes TCR recombination output in related and unrelated pairs, with minor effect from inherited differences. Normalized repertoire overlap in related mother-child pairs was always slightly higher than in unrelated mother-child pairs, but the difference was never significant. No persistent microchimeric T cell clones were found, with a detection sensitivity of approximately 100 clones per million clonotypes. In the study, deep NGS was used to compare the TCR beta repertoires of mothers and children, and features distinguishing related mother-child pairs from unrelated individuals were sought. The mean age was around 42 +/- 4 years for the mothers and approximately 11 +/- 4 years for the children. Libraries were sequenced on Illumina HiSeq 2000 with 100+100 nt paired-end reads after adapter ligation with NEBNext reagents. To avoid cross-contamination, the mother libraries and the child libraries were prepared a month apart and sequenced in separate runs. Between roughly 500,000 and 2,000,000 distinct TCR beta clonotypes were identified per donor. Naive TCR beta clonotypes were estimated from low-frequency clonotypes matched to each donor's FACS-determined naive share, without sorting.

The rearranged chain carries TRBV19 and TRBJ1-1; TRBD1 agrees with 9 junctional bases. The sample taken for sequencing was blood. This clonotype was sampled from a boy aged 2-15 years in good health. CDR3 reads: CASSIAPPGQGSTEAFF. The base sequence is TGTGCCAGTAGTATAGCCCCTCCGGGACAGGGAAGCACTGAAGCTTTCTTT.